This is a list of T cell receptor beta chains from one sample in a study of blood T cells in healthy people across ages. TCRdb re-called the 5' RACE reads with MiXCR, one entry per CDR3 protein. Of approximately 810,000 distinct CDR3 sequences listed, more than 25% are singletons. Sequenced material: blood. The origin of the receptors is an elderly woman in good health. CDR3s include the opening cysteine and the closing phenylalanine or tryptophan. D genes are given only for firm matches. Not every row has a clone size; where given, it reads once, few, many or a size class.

cdr3_nt: TGTGCCAGCAACCCCGACAGGAGCGGGGGCGTCGGGGAGCTGTTTTTT
cdr3_aa: CASNPDRSGGVGELFF
d_call: TRBD2
clone_size: -
v_call: TRBV6-2/TRBV6-3
j_call: TRBJ2-2

cdr3_nt: TGTGCCAGCAGTGAAGCGTGGGCTCTCTACGAGCAGTACTTC
cdr3_aa: CASSEAWALYEQYF
d_call: -
clone_size: few
v_call: TRBV6-1
j_call: TRBJ2-7

cdr3_nt: TGTGCCGCCAGTGATTTCCTCTCAGATACGCAGTATTTT
cdr3_aa: CAASDFLSDTQYF
d_call: -
clone_size: -
v_call: TRBV24-1
j_call: TRBJ2-3

cdr3_nt: TGTGCCAGCGAGCCGGGACAACCGGGGTATGGCTACACCTTC
cdr3_aa: CASEPGQPGYGYTF
d_call: -
clone_size: many
v_call: TRBV25-1
j_call: TRBJ1-2

cdr3_nt: TGTGCCAGCAGCAAACGTCGGAAGCGGAGGGGGACCGGGGAGCTGTTTTTT
cdr3_aa: CASSKRRKRRGTGELFF
d_call: -
clone_size: -
v_call: TRBV21-1
j_call: TRBJ2-2

cdr3_nt: TGTGCCAGCAGCGTAGGGGTTAGCGGACAAGAGACCCAGTACTTC
cdr3_aa: CASSVGVSGQETQYF
d_call: -
clone_size: -
v_call: TRBV7-9
j_call: TRBJ2-5

cdr3_nt: TGTGCCAGCAGCGCGCCGAGGGGGAGCAGGGAGACAATGAGGAAGCAGTTCTTC
cdr3_aa: CASSAPRGSRETMRKQFF
d_call: -
clone_size: many
v_call: TRBV9
j_call: TRBJ2-1

cdr3_nt: TGTGCCAGCAAGAGGTACACTGAAGCTTTCTTT
cdr3_aa: CASKRYTEAFF
d_call: -
clone_size: -
v_call: TRBV28
j_call: TRBJ1-1

cdr3_nt: TGCGCCAGCAGCCAACCGACAGGCGGGGGCTATGGCTACACCTTC
cdr3_aa: CASSQPTGGGYGYTF
d_call: -
clone_size: many
v_call: TRBV4-1
j_call: TRBJ1-2

cdr3_nt: TGTGCCAGCAGCCAAGACAGGGCTCGGCCCCAGCATTTT
cdr3_aa: CASSQDRARPQHF
d_call: -
clone_size: -
v_call: TRBV4-2
j_call: TRBJ1-5

cdr3_nt: TGTGCCAGCAGTCATACTAGCGGGGGACCCACGAACACCGGGGAGCGGTTTTTT
cdr3_aa: CASSHTSGGPTNTGERFF
d_call: TRBD2
clone_size: -
v_call: TRBV6-2/TRBV6-3
j_call: TRBJ2-2

cdr3_nt: TGTGCCGGCAGCCGCGGACAGGGGGCGCCTGGAGGACAGCCCCAGCATTTT
cdr3_aa: CAGSRGQGAPGGQPQHF
d_call: TRBD1
clone_size: few
v_call: TRBV7-2
j_call: TRBJ1-5

cdr3_nt: TGTGCCAGCAACGGGGGGGTCTCCTACAATGAGCAGTTCTTC
cdr3_aa: CASNGGVSYNEQFF
d_call: TRBD2
clone_size: many
v_call: TRBV12-3/TRBV12-4
j_call: TRBJ2-1

cdr3_nt: TGTGCCAGCAGCCGAAGAGGGATCGAGCAGTACTTC
cdr3_aa: CASSRRGIEQYF
d_call: -
clone_size: many
v_call: TRBV12-3/TRBV12-4
j_call: TRBJ2-7

cdr3_nt: TGCGCCAGCAGCCAAGGAGCGGGGGCGAACGAGCAGTACTTC
cdr3_aa: CASSQGAGANEQYF
d_call: TRBD2
clone_size: many
v_call: TRBV4-3
j_call: TRBJ2-7